This TCR beta chain was sequenced in a study of technical replicates of blood from a handful of donors. From germline, CDR1 is SGHDT and CDR2 YYEEEE. V gave up 5 bases and J gave up 1 base; unmatched junction bases: 5. This CDR3 contains 14 residues. Profiled with immunoSEQ multiplex PCR; TCRdb holds only in-frame clones, not every one. The sample records fewer than 95,000 clones, approximately 93% being singletons. This TCR came from a human donor in good health. The material sequenced was T cells isolated from PBMCs. The J gene is TRBJ1-1, the V gene TRBV5-6; 7 bases are shared with TRBD1. DNA of the CDR3: TGTGCCAGCAGTCGACAGGGAGGGAACACTGAAGCTTTCTTT. Translating gives CASSRQGGNTEAFF.